The clone carrying this TCR beta chain was counted a single time. Its target is unknown. This entry comes from a study of cytotoxic CD8 clonotypes in ibrutinib-treated CLL. V lost 3 bases to trimming and J lost 5 bases, with 16 bases between them. CDR3 length equals 15 residues. Germline loops: CDR1 ENHRY, CDR2 SYGVKD. This table comes from immunoSEQ multiplex PCR, and its TCRdb copy is limited to in-frame clones, with some not included. Among around 20,000 clones listed, approximately 81% were seen once. Notes on the study in general: Samples from sustained-remission and progressing patients were taken at different times. Increased clonality at ibrutinib response gave way to a return toward baseline at progression.

The TCR was taken from a human donor with chronic lymphocytic leukemia. This sequence joins TRBV10-3 and TRBJ2-5, with a possible D match to TRBD1 (6 bases). Sample: PBMCs, taken before ibrutinib treatment. The CDR3 DNA follows: TGTGCCATCAGTGATCTTGGGGCAGGGGTCGAGACCCAGTACTTC. It translates to CAISDLGAGVETQYF.